This paragraph covers one TCR beta chain sequence. The antigen is undetermined. These data are taken from a study of cytomegalovirus exposure and HLA in healthy donors. Whole-study results and caveats: The authors excluded some V segments, including TRBV6-2 and TRBV6-3, as indistinguishable.

Vbeta (60) and Jbeta (13) primers were used in the PCR. Profiling relied on immunoSEQ multiplex PCR, and the TCRdb table lists in-frame clones only, not all of them. Here the sample spans 95,000 to 100,000 clones, roughly 79% being singletons. Between the trimmed V and J ends, which lost 7 bases and 0 bases, there was a span of 17 bases. This CDR3 contains 15 residues. Per the germline V gene, CDR1 is SGHDT and CDR2 is YYEEEE. Sequencing input: PBMCs. V and J are TRBV5-6 and TRBJ2-7; weak D call: TRBD2 (6 bases). This sequence originates from a man between 40 and 49 years old in good health and CMV-seronegative. The CDR3, as DNA: TGTGCCAGCCGCCGGGACTTTATGAGCTCCTACGAGCAGTACGTC. Protein sequence: CASRRDFMSSYEQYV.